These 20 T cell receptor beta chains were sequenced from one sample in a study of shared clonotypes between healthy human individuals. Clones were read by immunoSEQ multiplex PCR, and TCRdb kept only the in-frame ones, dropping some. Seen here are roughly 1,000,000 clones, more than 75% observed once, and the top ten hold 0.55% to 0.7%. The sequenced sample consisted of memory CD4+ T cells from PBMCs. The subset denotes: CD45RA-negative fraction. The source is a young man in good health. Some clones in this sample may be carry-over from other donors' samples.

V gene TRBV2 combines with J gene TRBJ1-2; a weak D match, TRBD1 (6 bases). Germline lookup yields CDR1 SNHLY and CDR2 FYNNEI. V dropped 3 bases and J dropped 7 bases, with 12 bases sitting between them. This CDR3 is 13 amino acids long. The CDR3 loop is CASSEPGAPGYTF. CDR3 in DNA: TGTGCCAGCAGTGAGCCGGGGGCGCCTGGCTACACCTTC.

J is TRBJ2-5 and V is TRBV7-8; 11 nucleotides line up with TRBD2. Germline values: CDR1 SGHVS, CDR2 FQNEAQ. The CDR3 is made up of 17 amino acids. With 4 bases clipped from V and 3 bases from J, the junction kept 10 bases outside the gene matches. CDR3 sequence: CASSSGTSGRTKETQYF. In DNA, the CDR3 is TGTGCCAGCAGCTCGGGGACTAGCGGACGTACTAAAGAGACCCAGTACTTC.

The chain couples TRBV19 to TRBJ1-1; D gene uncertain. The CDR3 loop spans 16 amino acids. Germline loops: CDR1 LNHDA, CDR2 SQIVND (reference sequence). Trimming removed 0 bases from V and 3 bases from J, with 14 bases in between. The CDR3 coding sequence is TGTGCCAGTAGTATAGATCTCGGCAGAATGGACACTGAAGCTTTCTTT. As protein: CASSIDLGRMDTEAFF.

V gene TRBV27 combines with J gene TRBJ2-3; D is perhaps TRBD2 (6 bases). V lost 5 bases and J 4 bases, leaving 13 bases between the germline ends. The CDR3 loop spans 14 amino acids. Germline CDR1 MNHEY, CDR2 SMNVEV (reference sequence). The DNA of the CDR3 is TGTGCCAGCAGTCTAGCGAATAGGGCAGATACGCAGTATTTT. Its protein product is CASSLANRADTQYF.

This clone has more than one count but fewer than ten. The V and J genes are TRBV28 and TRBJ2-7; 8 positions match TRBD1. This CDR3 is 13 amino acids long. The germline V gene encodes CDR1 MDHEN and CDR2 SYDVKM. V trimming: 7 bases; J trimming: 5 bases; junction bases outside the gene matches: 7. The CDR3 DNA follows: TGTGCCAGCAAAGGACAGGGTTCACACGAGCAGTACTTC. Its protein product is CASKGQGSHEQYF.

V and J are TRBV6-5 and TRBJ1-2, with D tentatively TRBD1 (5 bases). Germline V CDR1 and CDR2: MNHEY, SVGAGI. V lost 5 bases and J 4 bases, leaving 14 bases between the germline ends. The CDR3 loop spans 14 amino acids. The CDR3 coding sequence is TGTGCCAGCAGTAACTGGGACGGTCTCTATGGCTACACCTTC. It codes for CASSNWDGLYGYTF.

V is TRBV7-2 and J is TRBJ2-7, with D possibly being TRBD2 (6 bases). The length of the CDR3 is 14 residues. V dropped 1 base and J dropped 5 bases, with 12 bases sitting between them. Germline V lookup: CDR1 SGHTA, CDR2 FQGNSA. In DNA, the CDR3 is TGTGCCAGCAGCTTAGGGGGGTGGAGGGACGAGCAGTACGTC. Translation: CASSLGGWRDEQYV.

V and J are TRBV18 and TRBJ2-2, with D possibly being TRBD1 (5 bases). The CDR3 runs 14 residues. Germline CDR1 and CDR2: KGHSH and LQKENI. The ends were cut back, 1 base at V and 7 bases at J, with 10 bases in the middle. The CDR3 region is CASSPLRDSGELFF. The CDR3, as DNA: TGTGCCAGCTCACCACTTCGCGACAGCGGGGAGCTGTTTTTT.

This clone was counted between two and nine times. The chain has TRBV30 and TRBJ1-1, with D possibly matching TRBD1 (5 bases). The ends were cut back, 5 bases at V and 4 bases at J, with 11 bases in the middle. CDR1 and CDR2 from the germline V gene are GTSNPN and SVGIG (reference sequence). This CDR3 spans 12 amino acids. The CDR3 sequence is CAWSGGTTEAFF. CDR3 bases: TGTGCCTGGTCTGGGGGGACCACTGAAGCTTTCTTT.

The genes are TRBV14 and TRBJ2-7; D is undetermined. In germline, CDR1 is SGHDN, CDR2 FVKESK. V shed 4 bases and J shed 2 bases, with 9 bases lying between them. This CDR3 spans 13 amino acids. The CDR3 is CASSPRNTYEQYF. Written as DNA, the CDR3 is TGTGCCAGCAGCCCACGGAATACCTACGAGCAGTACTTC.

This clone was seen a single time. The CDR3: CASSLVRTGVGNTIYF. The CDR3 nucleotides are TGTGCCAGCAGCTTAGTTCGGACAGGGGTTGGAAACACCATATATTTT. The chain couples TRBV7-9 to TRBJ1-3, with 9 bases lining up with TRBD1. This CDR3 is built from 16 residues. Germline CDR1 and CDR2: SEHNR and FQNEAQ (reference sequence). V lost 1 base, J lost 3 bases, and 4 bases stayed unmatched.

In DNA form, the CDR3 reads TGTGCCAGCAGTAGTACGGGAGGCGGGTCCTACGAGCAGTACTTC. It codes for CASSSTGGGSYEQYF. The chain has TRBV28 and TRBJ2-7; the match to TRBD2 covers 7 bases. The V and J ends lost 5 bases and 1 base, in that order; junction bases with no gene match: 8. Per germline, CDR1 MDHEN and CDR2 SYDVKM. This CDR3 has 15 residues.

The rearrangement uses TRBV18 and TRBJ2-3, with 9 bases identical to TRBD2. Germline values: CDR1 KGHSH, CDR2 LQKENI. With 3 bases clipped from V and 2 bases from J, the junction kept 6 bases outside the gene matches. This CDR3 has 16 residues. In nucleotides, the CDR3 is TGTGCCAGCTCACCGGGGCTAGCGGGAACCACAGATACGCAGTATTTT. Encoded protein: CASSPGLAGTTDTQYF.

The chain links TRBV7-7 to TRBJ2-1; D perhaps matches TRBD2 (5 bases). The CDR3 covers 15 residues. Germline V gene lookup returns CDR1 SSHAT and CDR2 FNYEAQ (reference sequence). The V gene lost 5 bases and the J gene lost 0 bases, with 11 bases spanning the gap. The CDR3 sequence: CASSPDLSSYNEQFF. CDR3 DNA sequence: TGTGCCAGCAGCCCGGACTTGAGCTCCTACAATGAGCAGTTCTTC.

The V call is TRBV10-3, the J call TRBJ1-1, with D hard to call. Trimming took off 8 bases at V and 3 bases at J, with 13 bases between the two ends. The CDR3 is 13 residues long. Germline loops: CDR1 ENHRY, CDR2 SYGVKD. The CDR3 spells CAIGKDVDTEAFF. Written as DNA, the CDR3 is TGTGCCATCGGCAAAGACGTGGACACTGAAGCTTTCTTT.

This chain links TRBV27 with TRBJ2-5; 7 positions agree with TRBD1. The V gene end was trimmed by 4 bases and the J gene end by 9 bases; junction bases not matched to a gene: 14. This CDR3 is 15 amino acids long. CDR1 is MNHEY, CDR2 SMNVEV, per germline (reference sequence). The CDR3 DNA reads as TGTGCCAGCAGTTCGACAGGGTATTACAGTGTGGCCCAGTACTTC. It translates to CASSSTGYYSVAQYF.

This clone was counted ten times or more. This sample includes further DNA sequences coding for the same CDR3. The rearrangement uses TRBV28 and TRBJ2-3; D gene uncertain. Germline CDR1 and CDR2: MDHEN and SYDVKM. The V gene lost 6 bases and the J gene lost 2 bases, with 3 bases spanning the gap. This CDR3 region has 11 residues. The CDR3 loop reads CASSDTDTQYF. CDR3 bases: TGTGCCAGCAGCGACACAGATACGCAGTATTTT.

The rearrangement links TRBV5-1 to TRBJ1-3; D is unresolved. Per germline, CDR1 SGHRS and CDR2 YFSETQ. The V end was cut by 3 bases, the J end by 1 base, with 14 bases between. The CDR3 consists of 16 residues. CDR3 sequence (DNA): TGCGCCAGCAGCTCCCACGAGATTTCTTCTGGAAACACCATATATTTT. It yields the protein CASSSHEISSGNTIYF.

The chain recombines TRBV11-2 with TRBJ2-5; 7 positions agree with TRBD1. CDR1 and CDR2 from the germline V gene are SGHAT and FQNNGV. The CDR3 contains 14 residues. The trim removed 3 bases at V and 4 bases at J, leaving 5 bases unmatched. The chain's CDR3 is CASSLFYRGETQYF. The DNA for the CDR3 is TGTGCCAGCAGCTTGTTCTACAGGGGAGAGACCCAGTACTTC. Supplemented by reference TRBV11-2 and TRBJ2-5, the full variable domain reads EAGVAQSPRYKIIEKRQSVAFWCNPISGHATLYWYQQILGQGPKLLIQFQNNGVVDDSQLPKDRFSAERLKGVDSTLKIQPAKLEDSAVYLCASSLFYRGETQYFGPGTRLLVL.

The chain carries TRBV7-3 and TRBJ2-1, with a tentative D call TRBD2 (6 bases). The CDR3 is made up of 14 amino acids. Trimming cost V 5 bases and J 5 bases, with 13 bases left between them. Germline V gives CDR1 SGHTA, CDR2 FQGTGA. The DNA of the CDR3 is TGTGCCAGCAGCCTCGGGACTTTCGACAATGAGCAGTTCTTC. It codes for CASSLGTFDNEQFF.